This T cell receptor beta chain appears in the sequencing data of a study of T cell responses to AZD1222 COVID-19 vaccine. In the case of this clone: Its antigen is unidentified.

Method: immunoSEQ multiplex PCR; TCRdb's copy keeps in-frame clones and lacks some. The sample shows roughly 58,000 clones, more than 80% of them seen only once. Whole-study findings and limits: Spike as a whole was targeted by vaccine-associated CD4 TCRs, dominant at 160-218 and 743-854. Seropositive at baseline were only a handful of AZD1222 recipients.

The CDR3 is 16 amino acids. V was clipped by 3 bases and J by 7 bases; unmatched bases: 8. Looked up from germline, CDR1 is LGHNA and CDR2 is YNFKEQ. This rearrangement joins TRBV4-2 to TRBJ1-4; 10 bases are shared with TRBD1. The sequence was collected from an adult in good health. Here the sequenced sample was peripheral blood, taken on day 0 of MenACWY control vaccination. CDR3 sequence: CASSQTGQGVVEKLFF. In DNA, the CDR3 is TGTGCCAGCAGCCAGACAGGACAGGGGGTTGTTGAAAAACTGTTTTTT.